The following is a T cell receptor (beta chain) sequence with its context. This sample is part of a study of blood T cell repertoires in COVID-19. Original analysis: Scientists estimated how many nucleated cells there were by amplifying reference gene primers. Some clones are missing from TCRdb's copy, which holds only in-frame ones; the method was immunoSEQ multiplex PCR. The V and J calls and clone size were taken over from that table, and D and trimming were inferred from the DNA. The data contain 400,000 to 550,000 clones, roughly 89% of them singletons. This TCR was sampled from a woman aged 25 to 45 with acute or convalescent COVID-19. Sequencing was performed on peripheral blood.

In DNA, the CDR3 is TGTGCTAGTGGTTTGGTCATCCAAGATACGCAGTATTTT. Encoded protein: CASGLVIQDTQYF. The V and J genes are TRBV12-5 and TRBJ2-3; no firm D call. This CDR3 is 13 amino acids long. V lost 0 bases and J lost 5, with 6 bases in between. Germline V CDR1 and CDR2: LGHNT, FRNRAP.